The source of this T cell receptor (beta chain) is a study of control samples from healthy donors and cancer patients. A note on this clone: A read error may account for a junction end that differs from germline.

The germline V gene encodes CDR1 SSHAT and CDR2 FNYEAQ (reference sequence). The CDR3 runs 15 residues. Produced via immunoSEQ multiplex PCR; TCRdb's table is partial and in-frame only. Among some 57,000 clones listed, about 95% were seen once. The chain couples TRBV7-7 to TRBJ2-2; D is unresolved. This TCR came from a man aged 30 to 45 in good health. Sequencing used blood. The CDR3 here is CASSLYGRNTGELFF. The CDR3 region has the DNA TGTGCTAGCAGCTTATATGGCAGGAACACCGGGGAGCTGTTTTTT.